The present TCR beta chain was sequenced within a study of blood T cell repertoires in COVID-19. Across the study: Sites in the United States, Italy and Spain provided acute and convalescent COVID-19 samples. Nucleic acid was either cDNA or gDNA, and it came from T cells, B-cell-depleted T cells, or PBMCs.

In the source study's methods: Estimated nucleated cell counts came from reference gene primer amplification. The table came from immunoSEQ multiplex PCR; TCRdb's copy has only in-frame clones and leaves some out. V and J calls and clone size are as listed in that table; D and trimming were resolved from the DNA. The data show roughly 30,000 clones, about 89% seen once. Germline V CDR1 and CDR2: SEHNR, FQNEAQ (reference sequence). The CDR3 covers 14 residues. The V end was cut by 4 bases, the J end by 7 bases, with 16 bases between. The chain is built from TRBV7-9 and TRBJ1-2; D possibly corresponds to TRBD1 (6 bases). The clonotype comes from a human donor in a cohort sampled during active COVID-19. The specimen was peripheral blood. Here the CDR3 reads CASSSTGLGGGYTF. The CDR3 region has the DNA TGTGCCAGCAGCTCAACAGGGTTAGGCGGTGGCTACACCTTC.